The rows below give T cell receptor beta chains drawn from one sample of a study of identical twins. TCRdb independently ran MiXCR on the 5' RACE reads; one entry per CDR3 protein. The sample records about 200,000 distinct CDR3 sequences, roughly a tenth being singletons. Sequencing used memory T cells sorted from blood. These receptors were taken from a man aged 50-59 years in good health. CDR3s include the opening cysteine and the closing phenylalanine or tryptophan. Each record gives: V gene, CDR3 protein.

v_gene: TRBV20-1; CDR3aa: CSAREGDPDRDEQYF
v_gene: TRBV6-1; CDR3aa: CASSALLSGPPREQYF
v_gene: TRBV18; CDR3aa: CASSPWQANTGELFF
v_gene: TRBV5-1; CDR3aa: CASSTTAGANVLTF
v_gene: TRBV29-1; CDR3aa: CSVGQVKETQYF
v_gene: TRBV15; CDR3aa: CATSSGRREGSTDTQYF
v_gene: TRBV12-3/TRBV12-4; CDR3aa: CASSLRGGAYEQFF
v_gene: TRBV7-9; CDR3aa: CASSLVYTEAFF
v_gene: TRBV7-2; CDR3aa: CASSLVRLAEQFF
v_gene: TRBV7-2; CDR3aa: CASSLAGGASYNSPLHF